The clone carrying this TCR beta chain appeared many times. The sample belongs to a study of spatial heterogeneity in lung cancer. The length of the CDR3 is 15 residues. The V gene lost 1 base and the J gene lost 0 bases, with 6 bases spanning the gap. Germline CDR1 is LNHDA and CDR2 is SQIVND (reference sequence). TCRdb itself ran the 5' RACE reads through MiXCR, one entry per CDR3 protein. The repertoire holds some 54,000 distinct CDR3 sequences, roughly 7.4% seen once, with approximately 40% in the top ten. Described time point: blood at routine non-recurrence follow-up after resection. No cell sorting; template was whole RNA from tumor, lung tissue or PBMC.

This TCR derives from a female donor with early-stage non-small cell lung cancer. The gene calls are TRBV19 and TRBJ2-2, with a weak D call TRBD1 (6 bases). This material consisted of PBMCs, taken at follow-up. DNA of the CDR3: TGTGCCAGTAGTATAGGGACAGCGAACACCGGGGAGCTGTTTTTT. Its protein is CASSIGTANTGELFF.